This T cell receptor beta chain was found in a study of beta chain features in type 1 diabetes. The study's findings and limits: When VDJ junctions were examined, type 1 diabetes patients showed fewer insertions and more deletions. Within each of all four CD4+ subsets, Type 1 diabetes patients had TCRB CDR3s that were moderately but significantly shorter.

The investigators reverse transcribed all of the isolated RNA, so they sequenced expressed TCRB transcripts. Roughly 3.4 million reads were obtained on average from naive, central memory and regulatory T cell samples. Data came from immunoSEQ multiplex PCR; TCRdb stores just in-frame clones and leaves some out. This table holds 300,000 to 400,000 clones, approximately 8.2% found once. Cells sorted by CD45RO/CCR7/CD25/CD127/CD95/CD27 comprised CD4+ naive, central memory, regulatory and stem cell-like memory cells. With respect to this clone: The target antigen is unknown.

The receptor was derived from a woman between 18 and 29 years old in good health. Sequencing was performed on central memory CD4+ T cells from blood.

The CDR3 is CLGQPEGDTEAFF. The CDR3 nucleotides are TGCTTAGGACAGCCCGAGGGGGACACTGAAGCTTTCTTT. The genes are TRBV29-1 and TRBJ1-1, with TRBD1 as a possible D gene (6 bases). CDR1 and CDR2 from the germline V gene are SQVTM and ANQGSEA. The CDR3 loop spans 13 amino acids.